This paragraph covers one T cell receptor beta chain sequence. Its antigen remains unidentified. Base qualities were left out, and no much larger clone turns up one base away. The library was produced with the immunoSEQ multiplex PCR assay. For the multiplex PCR, a mixture combining 60 forward primers for TCR Vbeta segments and 13 reverse primers for TCR Jbeta segments was used. The CDR3 region of rearranged TCR beta genes was amplified from genomic DNA by a multiplex PCR assay. The amplified TCR beta libraries were sequenced on the Illumina HiSeq System as 87-base-pair reads. As for how the authors treated the data: A later analysis tallied roughly 80 million unique TCR beta chains across the approximately 670 repertoires, and roughly 11 million of those chains were shared by two or more donors. Raw reads were error-corrected and collapsed into unique sequences by a nearest-neighbor algorithm in which closely related sequences were merged to remove PCR and sequencing errors. Alignment of CDR3 sequences to IMGT reference sequences was used to assign V, D and J gene segments. For a sequence to be retained, at least a six-nucleotide match to both a V gene segment and a J gene segment was required. A rearrangement counted as productive if the CDR3 had no stop codons and remained in frame with V and J, and every other rearrangement counted as non-productive. Following IMGT convention, CDR3 was defined as the stretch from the second conserved V-encoded cysteine up to the conserved J-encoded phenylalanine. The earlier analysis of about 530 of the donors excluded any sequence lacking an unambiguous match to a single V gene segment. In an earlier analysis of approximately 610 of the donors, V segments were called functional above 56.7% productive rearrangements and were called segregating when the between-donor standard deviation exceeded 5%. A statistical classification framework was built for diagnosing cytomegalovirus status from the catalog of TCR beta chain sequences. In a later analysis, TCR nucleotide sequences were compared against IMGT/GENE-DB human TR gene sequences so that V and J genes could be assigned. In a later analysis, CDR3 sequences and most-parsimonious VDJ recombination scenarios were assigned using the TCRdist pipeline. In a later analysis, each TCR beta chain was defined by its CDR3 amino acid sequence together with its V-gene family, and reads without a unique V-gene family were excluded. As a way to deal with suspected cross-contamination and a sequencing artifact, a later analysis dropped hundreds of nucleotide sequences that were highly shared and had low generation probability. In a later analysis, a clonal expansion index was calculated for each public chain from normalized within-repertoire ranks of inferred template counts. In a later analysis, generation probabilities were computed using a VDJ recombination model fitted to out-of-frame rearrangements, and the results were checked against IGoR. In a later analysis, TCR-TCR, TCR-HLA and TCR-CMV co-occurrence was scored with hypergeometric tests, and a repertoire-size bias correction was applied to TCR pairs. In a later analysis, false discovery rates were estimated by permuting HLA or CMV assignments 20 times. In a later analysis, co-occurring TCRs were grouped using DBSCAN, with TCRdist sequence similarity added in when clustering inside HLA-allele-positive subsets. Repertoires with fewer than 30,000 or more than 120,000 public chains, plus five repertoires with anomalous nucleotide sharing, were excluded from co-occurrence clustering. The source is immuneACCESS, and TCRdb retained only in-frame sequences with V and J called. Part of the clones is not carried over; for the studies checked, unresolved V genes explain less than half of this, and the remainder is unexplained. V, J and clone size are those of that table, while D and trimming were read from the DNA. This sample comprises nearly 110,000 clones, approximately 80% of them detected only once. The ten largest clones capture under 4% of the sample.

Sequences MDHEN (CDR1) and SYDVKM (CDR2) are obtained from the germline V gene. The CDR3 spans 13 residues, from the cysteine through the phenylalanine. Of the read, only the CDR3 DNA is kept; its 39 bases are in frame from base 1. The germline ends are 11 bases apart after V is trimmed by 5 bases and J by 4 bases. The cohort was made up of about 670 healthy bone marrow donors. Cohort members were all nominally healthy when sampled, although unrecorded immune exposures were likely present. The donor tested CMV seronegative and was one of the 352 seronegative cohort members. Every donor gave a peripheral blood sample, and the peripheral blood mononuclear cells from that sample were used for TCR beta sequencing. The Qiagen DNeasy Blood Extraction Kit was used to extract genomic DNA from the blood cell samples. These data come from a study of cytomegalovirus exposure and HLA in healthy donors (dated by TCRdb to 2015 to 2018). About the investigation overall: In an earlier analysis of fewer than 750 of the donors, approximately 260 Gb of sequence data and 100 million or so unique TCR beta sequences from about 180 million T cells were reported. The study was designed to test whether signatures of past pathogen exposure could be identified by cataloging public T cell receptors. All discovery cohort repertoires had been generated on a single sequencing platform. Of the roughly 400 genotyped donors, 81% were placed in the genetic ancestry cluster associated with self-reported Caucasian donors. In a later analysis, previously published TCR beta repertoires from 670 or so donors were re-analyzed and high-resolution HLA genotyping was added so that TCR occurrence patterns could be studied. To decide whether each TCR beta V gene segment behaved as functional or pseudogenic, an earlier analysis of approximately 620 of the donors relied on high-throughput TCR beta sequencing. Because of strong linkage in the cohort, 5 or 6 DR-DQ haplotypes were treated as single units for association and clustering. Besides the first cohort of roughly 660 subjects, a separate validation cohort made up of around 120 different subjects was used. The study combined high-throughput TCR immunosequencing, statistical association of individual TCRs with disease status, and machine learning to predict cytomegalovirus infection status. The number of typed donors differed by locus: roughly 620-630 for A, B, C, DRB1 and DQB1; approximately 520 for DQA1; approximately 600 for DPA1; and around 470 for DPB1. A later genetic analysis used genome-wide SNP genotypes for about 65% of the roughly 700 donors, treating that subset as a discovery cohort. HLA typing included class I and class II loci at four-digit resolution. Roughly 300 gigabases of sequencing data and approximately 84 million unique TCR sequences were included in an early release covering over 600 HLA-typed donors. Using immunosequencing, the study profiled T cell repertoires from 640 or so subjects and related those repertoires to cytomegalovirus serostatus. Among 350 to 400 genotyped donors of the cohort, an average of approximately 240,000 unique TCR beta nucleotide sequences were sequenced per donor, roughly a sixth of them non-productive. Rather than drawing on any new phenotypic data, the later analysis identified candidate immune exposures from TCR beta sequences and the way those sequences occurred across donors. Alongside the repertoire data, information on donor age, sex, ethnicity and CMV serostatus was compiled. The research as a whole found: Some IMGT-functional V segments, including TRBV6-2 and TRBV6-3, could not be distinguished by the 87-base-pair reads and were therefore excluded. Broadly in line with IMGT annotations, most TCR beta V segments showed up in productive rearrangements about 87% or about 30% of the time in an earlier analysis of around 550 of the donors. According to a later analysis, parvovirus B19, influenza, CMV and Epstein-Barr virus appeared linked to several top co-occurrence clusters. A further reported finding was that TCR beta sequences accurately predicted the HLA-A and HLA-B alleles for most subjects in the first cohort. Presence/absence analyses assumed roughly uniform sequencing depth across donors, an assumption that may not hold. Specific HLA alleles were associated with more than 15,000 TCR beta sequences at a false discovery rate of 0.05 in a later analysis. Because HLA typing was unavailable for some donors at each locus, only the typed subset was used in association tests. Only TCR beta chains were sequenced in this cohort, and the absence of alpha or paired-chain data limited detectable features. A later genetic analysis associated a missense DCLRE1C variant with V-gene and J-gene trimming of TCR beta chains, and an independent cohort replicated the association. A later genetic analysis reported fewer N-insertions in productive TCRs among donors in an Asian-associated ancestry cluster than the roughly 670-donor mean. For the cohort, immune exposure information was limited to CMV serostatus. When HLA alleles, especially DR and DQ, strongly co-occurred, TCR associations were difficult to assign to individual alleles. Compared with equally common non-associated chains, HLA-associated TCR beta chains in a later analysis were more clonally expanded and had lower generation probabilities. The study gave a list of 150 to 200 TCR beta chains associated with cytomegalovirus. The authors suggested that the approach could potentially be generalized to other disease states and immunological phenotypes. The classifier was reported to diagnose cytomegalovirus status with high specificity and sensitivity in both the original and validation cohorts. In a later analysis, most CMV-associated TCR beta chains were found to appear HLA-restricted, with HLA associations seemingly driven largely by CMV exposure. Linkage disequilibrium might explain the correlated functional status among segregating V segments, but an unknown experimental factor could not be excluded. Because counts were too low, fewer than 20 rarely observed V segments, including chromosome 9 orphons, were excluded from the earlier analysis of several hundred of the donors. A group of highly shared sequence variants was considered likely to be a technical artifact of the sequencing pipeline. Most TCR sequences were seen in very few donors, while some public TCRs were found in many individuals. Three of the identified cytomegalovirus-associated TCR beta chains were confirmed in vitro to be specific for cytomegalovirus antigens. In a later analysis, TCR association rates were found to vary across HLA loci, with the most associated TCRs seen for DRB1 alleles and the fewest for HLA-C alleles.

The rearrangement combines TRBV28 with TRBJ1-2, with the D gene too uncertain to name. The sample consisted of PBMCs. The receptor comes from a man aged 55 to 70 in good health and CMV-seronegative. The CDR3 amino acid sequence is: CASSTSGLYGYTF. Here is the DNA: TGTGCCAGCAGTACATCGGGTCTCTATGGCTACACCTTC.